This T cell receptor (beta chain) was captured in a study of blood T cells in healthy people across ages. Study in general: Template switching caught about one barcoded beta molecule for each two T cells.

V dropped 5 bases and J dropped 0; count of bases not matched to a gene: 14. The CDR3 is 20 amino acids. The second PCR ran roughly 7 to 11 cycles with a sample-barcoded 5' primer and J-beta primers. From the 5' RACE reads, TCRdb called clonotypes with MiXCR, one entry per CDR3 protein. The sample has hundreds of thousands of distinct CDR3 sequences; just over 55% are singletons. Whenever a sample was processed, at least 7 million PBMCs were isolated. Total RNA, at least 5 micrograms per sample, came from PBMCs. The receptor was derived from a middle-aged man in good health. The chain has TRBV12-3 or TRBV12-4 and TRBJ2-7, with 15 bases that match TRBD2. Specimen: blood. CDR3 coding DNA: TGTGCCAGCAGTGCCCCCCCTGGGACTAGCGGGAGGCGAAGCTCCTACGAGCAGTACTTC. This codes for CASSAPPGTSGRRSSYEQYF.